These 30 T cell receptor beta chains were sequenced from one sample in a study of T cells in Graves' hyperthyroidism and ophthalmopathy. Amplified TCR beta CDR3 regions came from RNA transcripts. HTBI primers were used for first-round RT-PCR of the TCR CDR3. Each CDR3 protein gets one entry after TCRdb re-called the multiplex PCR reads with MiXCR. Of 700,000 to 950,000 distinct CDR3 sequences listed, about a third are singletons. Sequenced material: blood. The source of these receptors is a woman aged 40 to 55 with Graves' hyperthyroidism.

In this sample, this clonotype turned up many times. The chain couples TRBV4-3 to TRBJ2-5; D gene unclear. Germline CDR1 and CDR2: LGHNA and YSLEER. There are 14 residues in the CDR3. Trimming pared 1 base from V and 5 bases from J, leaving 11 bases between. CDR3 protein: CASSQGQSHETQYF. The CDR3 DNA reads as TGCGCCAGCAGCCAAGGTCAAAGTCACGAGACCCAGTACTTC.

The rearrangement links TRBV7-9 to TRBJ1-1, with no clear D. CDR3 size: 12 residues. Trimming took 1 base from V and 11 from J, leaving 11 bases between them. Per the germline V gene, CDR1 is SEHNR and CDR2 is FQNEAQ (reference sequence). This chain's CDR3 is CASSLETGWAFF. The CDR3 bases are TGTGCCAGCAGCTTAGAAACTGGTTGGGCTTTCTTT. The entire variable domain, with the rest obtained from reference TRBV7-9 and TRBJ1-1, is as follows: DTGVSQNPRHKITKRGQNVTFRCDPISEHNRLYWYRQTLGQGPEFLTYFQNEAQLEKSRLLSDRFSAERPKGSFSTLEIQRTEQGDSAMYLCASSLETGWAFFGQGTRLTVV.

This clonotype is a singleton in its sample. The V gene is TRBV2, the J gene TRBJ2-1; D gene uncertain. Germline CDR1 and CDR2: SNHLY and FYNNEI. This CDR3 is 15 amino acids long. Trimming removed 7 bases from V and 0 bases from J, with 13 bases in between. The CDR3 loop reads CASTKTWSSYNEQFF. CDR3 coding DNA: TGTGCCAGCACGAAGACGTGGAGCTCCTACAATGAGCAGTTCTTC.

This clonotype came up many times. The chain combines TRBV5-1 with TRBJ2-7; D is possibly TRBD1 (6 bases). CDR1 SGHRS and CDR2 YFSETQ come from the germline V gene. The CDR3 is 14 residues long. Trimming took 4 bases from V and 0 from J, leaving 11 bases between them. The CDR3: CASSPWTASYEQYF. CDR3 in DNA: TGCGCCAGCAGCCCTTGGACAGCCTCCTACGAGCAGTACTTC.

The chain has TRBV4-3 and TRBJ1-5, with D uncertain. V was shortened by 4 bases and J by 0 bases, with 10 bases between the two germline ends. The CDR3 contains 15 residues. Germline V CDR1 and CDR2: LGHNA, YSLEER. DNA of the CDR3: TGCGCCAGCAGCCCGGACGGCAATAGCAATCAGCCCCAGCATTTT. Protein sequence: CASSPDGNSNQPQHF.

This clonotype appeared a few times. The chain has TRBV12-3 or TRBV12-4 and TRBJ1-5; D gene uncertain. The CDR3 consists of 15 residues. Between the trimmed V and J ends, which lost 5 bases and 4 bases, there was a span of 15 bases. The CDR3 here is CASSQDLRENQPQHF. The CDR3 DNA sequence: TGTGCCAGCAGTCAAGATTTACGGGAGAATCAGCCCCAGCATTTT.

A remark on this clonotype: One base away lies a much larger clone, so this may be a sequencing read error. J is TRBJ1-1 and V is TRBV11-1; D not resolved. This CDR3 region has 13 residues. Deletions cut 5 bases from V and 4 bases from J, with 11 bases between. Per germline, CDR1 SGHAT and CDR2 FQDESV (reference sequence). CDR3 nucleotide sequence: TGTGCCAGCAGCGTAACCAGGCCCACTGAAGCTTTCTTT. This sequence encodes CASSVTRPTEAFF. Combining the CDR3 with reference TRBV11-1 and TRBJ1-1 gives the whole variable domain EAEVAQSPRYKITEKSQAVAFWCDPISGHATLYWYRQILGQGPELLVQFQDESVVDDSQLPKDRFSAERLKGVDSTLKIQPAELGDSAMYLCASSVTRPTEAFFGQGTRLTVV.

The rearrangement links TRBV12-5 to TRBJ2-3; D gene uncertain. This CDR3 is built from 12 residues. Germline V lookup: CDR1 LGHNT, CDR2 FRNRAP. Trimming shortened V by 4 bases and J by 7 bases, and 9 bases separated the two germline ends. The CDR3 sequence: CASGSESNTQYF. CDR3 DNA: TGTGCTAGTGGTTCGGAGTCGAATACGCAGTATTTT.

The chain uses TRBV7-6 and TRBJ1-1; 8 nucleotides align to TRBD1. The V gene's germline CDR1 is SGHVS and CDR2 FNYEAQ. The CDR3 has 15 amino acids. Unmatched junction bases numbered 10, after V lost 7 bases and J lost 3 bases. CDR3: CASTSGGQDHTEAFF. The CDR3 bases are TGTGCCAGCACCTCTGGGGGACAGGACCACACTGAAGCTTTCTTT.

This clonotype was seen many times. V gene TRBV10-3 combines with J gene TRBJ1-1, with 7 positions matching TRBD1. The junction had 17 bases not matched to a gene; V was cut back by 0 bases and J by 7 bases. The CDR3 contains 18 residues. Germline V gene sequence: CDR1 ENHRY, CDR2 SYGVKD. In nucleotides, the CDR3 is TGTGCCATCAGTGAGTCGAAGGGGGCCAGGACATCCTCCCATGAAGCTTTCTTT. Amino acid sequence: CAISESKGARTSSHEAFF.

This clonotype was recorded many times. The chain couples TRBV19 to TRBJ1-2; 8 bases line up with TRBD1. This CDR3 contains 15 residues. Trimming took 4 bases from V and 2 from J; bases not matched to a gene: 6. Germline CDR1 LNHDA, CDR2 SQIVND (reference sequence). CDR3 sequence: CASSTGDRRNYGYTF. CDR3 bases: TGTGCCAGTAGTACCGGGGACAGGAGGAACTATGGCTACACCTTC.

The V gene is TRBV13, the J gene TRBJ1-5, with D maybe TRBD1 (5 bases). Germline values: CDR1 PRHDT, CDR2 FYEKMQ (reference sequence). This CDR3 is built from 16 residues. V lost 10 bases and J 2 bases, leaving 21 bases between the germline ends. The CDR3 reads CANSFRGPGGNQPQHF. The CDR3, as DNA: TGTGCCAACAGTTTTCGGGGCCCCGGGGGCAATCAGCCCCAGCATTTT.

This clonotype was counted at least ten times. This chain links TRBV12-3 or TRBV12-4 with TRBJ1-6; 8 bases map to TRBD1. The CDR3 totals 16 residues. J was trimmed by 9 bases and V by 4 bases; bases with no gene match: 11. The CDR3 here is CASSSAMTGERSPLHF. The DNA for the CDR3 is TGTGCCAGCAGTTCGGCTATGACAGGGGAGCGTTCACCCCTCCACTTT.

This clonotype was counted at least ten times. The chain is built from TRBV29-1 and TRBJ1-1; no firm D call. The V and J ends lost 3 bases and 4 bases respectively, with 15 bases between them. The V gene's germline CDR1 is SQVTM and CDR2 ANQGSEA. The CDR3 totals 14 residues. CDR3 region: CSVESAAPSTEAFF. Written as DNA, the CDR3 is TGCAGCGTTGAGTCGGCAGCCCCCAGCACTGAAGCTTTCTTT.

This clonotype has a handful of counts. J is TRBJ1-1 and V is TRBV5-6; no clear D gene. The CDR3 sequence is 13 residues long. Deletions cut 1 base from V and 2 bases from J, with 6 bases between. Germline CDR1 and CDR2: SGHDT and YYEEEE. CDR3 in DNA: TGTGCCAGCAGCTTGAAGGTAAACACTGAAGCTTTCTTT. Translating gives CASSLKVNTEAFF.

The gene calls are TRBV7-3 and TRBJ1-1; no firm D call. The CDR3 loop spans 14 amino acids. The germline V and J ends were trimmed by 2 bases and 7 bases, with 14 bases remaining between them. CDR1 is SGHTA and CDR2 is FQGTGA in the germline V gene. CDR3 nucleotides: TGTGCCAGCAGCTTAGATTCAGGAAGTGATGAAGCTTTCTTT. It encodes CASSLDSGSDEAFF.

CDR3 sequence: CASSLVGLWGIRLGGYTF. CDR3 DNA sequence: TGTGCCAGCAGCTTAGTCGGGTTGTGGGGAATCCGTCTGGGAGGCTACACCTTC. The rearrangement joins TRBV7-9 to TRBJ1-2; the D is unclear. From germline, CDR1 is SEHNR and CDR2 FQNEAQ (reference sequence). The germline V and J ends were trimmed by 1 base and 8 bases, with 26 bases remaining between them. The CDR3 is 18 amino acids.

About this clonotype: This may be a read error: a much more frequent sequence differs by one nucleotide. CDR3 nucleotide sequence: TGCAGTGCTTACGGACAGGACACTGAAGCTTTCTTT. It yields the protein CSAYGQDTEAFF. This rearrangement joins TRBV20-1 to TRBJ1-1; 7 bases match TRBD1. V trimming: 5 bases; J trimming: 3 bases; junction bases outside the gene matches: 3. The germline gives CDR1 DFQATT, CDR2 SNEGSKA (reference sequence). This CDR3 contains 12 residues.

The chain carries TRBV10-3 and TRBJ1-5; a possible D gene is TRBD1 (5 bases). CDR1 and CDR2 from the germline V gene are ENHRY and SYGVKD. This CDR3 comprises 12 residues. With 0 bases removed from V and 10 bases from J, the gap between germline ends came to 7 bases. The CDR3 is CAISESRGPQHF. The CDR3 region has the DNA TGTGCCATCAGTGAGTCCCGGGGCCCCCAGCATTTT.

Only a few counts were recorded for this clonotype. This rearrangement joins TRBV12-3 or TRBV12-4 to TRBJ1-5, with D possibly TRBD1 on 6 matching bases. CDR3 length: 16 amino acids. The ends were cut back, 5 bases at V and 6 bases at J, with 20 bases in the middle. CDR3 amino acids: CASSAGTLNLGQPQHF. The CDR3 nucleotides are TGTGCCAGCAGTGCCGGGACACTAAATCTGGGTCAGCCCCAGCATTTT.

This clonotype was found a few times. The CDR3 DNA is TGTGCCAGCAGCTTGATTCTAGGGGGCTACACCTTC. Translating gives CASSLILGGYTF. V usage is TRBV5-5 and J usage is TRBJ1-2; D remains ambiguous. The germline V gene has CDR1 SGHKS and CDR2 YYEKEE (reference sequence). Trimming stripped 1 base from V and 8 bases from J, with 9 bases between. The CDR3 length is 12 residues.

About this clonotype: This may come from a read error, since a much larger clone is one base off. The rearrangement joins TRBV20-1 to TRBJ2-1, with D possibly being TRBD1 or TRBD2 (5 bases each). Trimming left V 3 bases short and J 10 bases short, with 19 bases between. The germline gives CDR1 DFQATT, CDR2 SNEGSKA (reference sequence). The CDR3 loop spans 14 amino acids. CDR3 sequence: CSASVSGLFSEQFF. The CDR3 nucleotides are TGCAGTGCTAGCGTTTCGGGGCTCTTCTCCGAGCAGTTCTTC.

This clonotype has ten or more counts. The chain combines TRBV13 with TRBJ1-1; TRBD1 agrees at 7 bases. The V gene's germline CDR1 is PRHDT and CDR2 FYEKMQ (reference sequence). The V and J ends lost 3 bases and 5 bases, in that order; junction bases with no gene match: 3. This CDR3 is built from 13 residues. The chain's CDR3 is CASSLKTGTEAFF. The CDR3 DNA sequence: TGTGCCAGCAGCTTGAAGACAGGGACTGAAGCTTTCTTT.

The rearrangement joins TRBV20-1 to TRBJ2-7; 13 bases fit TRBD2. The CDR3 runs 15 residues. The trim removed 1 base at V and 7 bases at J, leaving 7 bases unmatched. Germline CDR1 reads DFQATT; CDR2 reads SNEGSKA (reference sequence). The CDR3 loop is CSARGTSGSKGEQYF. The CDR3 bases are TGCAGTGCTAGAGGGACTAGCGGGAGTAAGGGTGAGCAGTACTTC.

The gene calls are TRBV7-2 and TRBJ1-4, with TRBD1 matching 8 bases. The V and J ends lost 5 bases and 0 bases, in that order; junction bases with no gene match: 11. The CDR3 covers 18 residues. Germline CDR1 and CDR2: SGHTA and FQGNSA. The CDR3 region is CASSRAGQGAATNEKLFF. The CDR3 DNA is TGTGCCAGCAGCCGCGCCGGGCAGGGGGCTGCAACTAATGAAAAACTGTTTTTT.

This rearrangement joins TRBV12-5 to TRBJ1-1; no clear D. The CDR3 loop spans 13 amino acids. Germline V lookup: CDR1 LGHNT, CDR2 FRNRAP. Trimming left V 2 bases short and J 1 base short, with 5 bases between. CDR3 residues: CASGLRENTEAFF. The CDR3 nucleotides are TGTGCTAGTGGTTTGAGGGAGAACACTGAAGCTTTCTTT.

The chain employs TRBV19 and TRBJ1-5, with a tentative D call TRBD1 (6 bases). The CDR3 extends over 15 amino acids. Trimming removed 3 bases from V and 2 bases from J, with 11 bases in between. Germline CDR1 is LNHDA and CDR2 is SQIVND (reference sequence). The CDR3 DNA follows: TGTGCCAGTAGTATTGGGGGGGCAGGCAATCAGCCCCAGCATTTT. It specifies CASSIGGAGNQPQHF.

On this clonotype: A much more abundant neighbour one base away suggests this may be a read error. The chain couples TRBV6-1 to TRBJ1-6; 7 bases line up with TRBD1. The CDR3 is made up of 14 amino acids. The V gene end was trimmed by 8 bases and the J gene end by 8 bases; junction bases not matched to a gene: 9. The germline V gene has CDR1 MNHNS and CDR2 SASEGT. Here the CDR3 DNA reads TGTGCCAGCTGGCAAGACAGGGAAGATTCACCCCTCCACTTT. This translates into CASWQDREDSPLHF.

This clonotype has a count of ten or more. V usage is TRBV19 and J usage is TRBJ1-1; D is unclear. The CDR3 contains 13 residues. V dropped 7 bases and J dropped 1 base, with 10 bases sitting between them. Germline CDR1 and CDR2: LNHDA and SQIVND (reference sequence). This chain's CDR3 is CASILASNTEAFF. Here the CDR3 DNA reads TGTGCCAGTATTCTCGCTTCGAACACTGAAGCTTTCTTT. Full variable domain (outside the CDR3, taken from reference TRBV19 and TRBJ1-1): DGGITQSPKYLFRKEGQNVTLSCEQNLNHDAMYWYRQDPGQGLRLIYYSQIVNDFQKGDIAEGYSVSREKKESFPLTVTSAQKNPTAFYLCASILASNTEAFFGQGTRLTVV.

CDR3 sequence (DNA): TGCGCCAGCAGCCTGGACCTGACCAACACGCAGTATTTT. As protein: CASSLDLTNTQYF. This chain links TRBV5-1 with TRBJ2-3; D is ambiguous. Trimming removed 4 bases from V and 9 bases from J, with 15 bases in between. CDR3 size: 13 residues. Germline V lookup: CDR1 SGHRS, CDR2 YFSETQ.